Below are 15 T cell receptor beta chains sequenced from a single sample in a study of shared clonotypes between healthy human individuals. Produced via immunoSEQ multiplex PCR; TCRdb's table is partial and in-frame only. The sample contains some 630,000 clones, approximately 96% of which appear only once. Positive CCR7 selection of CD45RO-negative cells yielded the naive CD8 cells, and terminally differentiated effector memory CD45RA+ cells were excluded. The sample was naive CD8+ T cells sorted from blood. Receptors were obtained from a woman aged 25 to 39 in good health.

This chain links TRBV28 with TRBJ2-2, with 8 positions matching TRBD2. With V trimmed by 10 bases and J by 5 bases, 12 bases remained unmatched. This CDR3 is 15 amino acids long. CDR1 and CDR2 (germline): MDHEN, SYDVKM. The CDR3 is CATVTSAERTGELFF. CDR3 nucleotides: TGTGCCACCGTGACTAGCGCCGAGCGTACCGGGGAGCTGTTTTTT.

CDR3 coding DNA: TGTGCCAGTAGTACACTTTTTTGGGGCGAGCAGTACTTC. This encodes CASSTLFWGEQYF. V usage is TRBV19 and J usage is TRBJ2-7; D is ambiguous. Germline values: CDR1 LNHDA, CDR2 SQIVND (reference sequence). The CDR3 is made up of 13 amino acids. The V and J ends lost 4 bases and 6 bases respectively, with 13 bases between them.

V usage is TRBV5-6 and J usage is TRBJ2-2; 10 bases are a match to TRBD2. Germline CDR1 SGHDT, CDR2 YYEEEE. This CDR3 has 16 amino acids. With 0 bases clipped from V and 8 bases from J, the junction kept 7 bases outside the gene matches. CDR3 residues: CASSLELAGDAGELFF. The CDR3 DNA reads TGTGCCAGCAGCTTGGAGCTAGCGGGAGATGCGGGGGAGCTGTTTTTT.

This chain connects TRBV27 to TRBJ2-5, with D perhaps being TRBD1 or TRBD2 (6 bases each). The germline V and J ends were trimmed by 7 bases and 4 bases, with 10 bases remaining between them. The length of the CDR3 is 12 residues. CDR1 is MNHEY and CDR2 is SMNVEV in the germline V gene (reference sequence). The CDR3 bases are TGTGCCAGCATGGGGGGCCGAGAGACCCAGTACTTC. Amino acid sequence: CASMGGRETQYF.

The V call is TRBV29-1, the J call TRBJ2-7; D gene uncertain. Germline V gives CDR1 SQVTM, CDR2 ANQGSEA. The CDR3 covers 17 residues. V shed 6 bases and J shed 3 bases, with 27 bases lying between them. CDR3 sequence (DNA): TGCAGCGTCCCGACGGAGTTGCCCGTGGGGTTTCACTACGAGCAGTACTTC. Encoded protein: CSVPTELPVGFHYEQYF.

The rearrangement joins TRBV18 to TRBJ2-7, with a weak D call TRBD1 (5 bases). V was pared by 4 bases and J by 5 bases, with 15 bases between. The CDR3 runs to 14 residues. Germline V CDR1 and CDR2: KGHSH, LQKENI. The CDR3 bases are TGTGCCAGCTCACTCATCGACAGATTGAACGAGCAGTACTTC. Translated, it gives CASSLIDRLNEQYF.

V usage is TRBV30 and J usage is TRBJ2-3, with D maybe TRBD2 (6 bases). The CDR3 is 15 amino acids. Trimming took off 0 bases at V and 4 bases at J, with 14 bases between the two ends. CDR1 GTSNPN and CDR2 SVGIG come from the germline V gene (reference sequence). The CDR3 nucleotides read TGTGCCTGGAGTGTACTGGACTATTCCCCAGATACGCAGTATTTT. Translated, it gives CAWSVLDYSPDTQYF.

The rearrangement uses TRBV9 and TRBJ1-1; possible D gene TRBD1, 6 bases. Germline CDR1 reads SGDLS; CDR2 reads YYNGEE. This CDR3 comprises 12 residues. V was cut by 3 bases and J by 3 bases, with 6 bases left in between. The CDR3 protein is CASSGTDTEAFF. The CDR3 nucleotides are TGTGCCAGCAGCGGGACAGACACTGAAGCTTTCTTT.

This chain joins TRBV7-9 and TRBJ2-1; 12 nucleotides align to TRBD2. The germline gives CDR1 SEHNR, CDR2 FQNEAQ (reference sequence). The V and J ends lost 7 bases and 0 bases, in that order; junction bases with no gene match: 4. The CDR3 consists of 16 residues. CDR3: CASTTTSGSSYNEQFF. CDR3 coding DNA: TGTGCCAGCACCACGACTAGCGGGAGCTCCTACAATGAGCAGTTCTTC. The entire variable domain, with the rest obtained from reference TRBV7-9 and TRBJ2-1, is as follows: DTGVSQNPRHKITKRGQNVTFRCDPISEHNRLYWYRQTLGQGPEFLTYFQNEAQLEKSRLLSDRFSAERPKGSFSTLEIQRTEQGDSAMYLCASTTTSGSSYNEQFFGPGTRLTVL.

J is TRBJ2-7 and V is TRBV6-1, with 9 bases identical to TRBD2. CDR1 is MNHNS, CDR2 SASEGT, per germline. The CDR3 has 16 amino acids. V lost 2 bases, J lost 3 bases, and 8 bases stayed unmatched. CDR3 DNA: TGTGCCAGCAGTGAACTGGCGATAGCGGGAGTCTACGAGCAGTACTTC. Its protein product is CASSELAIAGVYEQYF.

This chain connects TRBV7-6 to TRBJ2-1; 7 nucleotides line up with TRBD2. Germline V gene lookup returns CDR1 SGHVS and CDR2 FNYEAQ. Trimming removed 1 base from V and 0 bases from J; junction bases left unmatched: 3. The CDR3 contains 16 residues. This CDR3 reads CASSLVGGSSYNEQFF. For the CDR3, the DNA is TGTGCCAGCAGCTTAGTGGGCGGGAGCTCCTACAATGAGCAGTTCTTC.

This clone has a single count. The CDR3, as DNA: TGTGCCAGCAGTTACGACAAGTCTGGCAATGAGCAGTTCTTC. Protein sequence: CASSYDKSGNEQFF. The chain is built from TRBV6-5 and TRBJ2-1; D uncertain. The germline V gene has CDR1 MNHEY and CDR2 SVGAGI. The CDR3 length is 14 residues. V was cut by 2 bases and J by 6 bases, with 11 bases left in between.

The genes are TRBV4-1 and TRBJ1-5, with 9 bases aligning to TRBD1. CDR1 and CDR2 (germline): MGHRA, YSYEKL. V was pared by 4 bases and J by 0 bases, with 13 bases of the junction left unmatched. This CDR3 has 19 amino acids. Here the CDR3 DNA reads TGCGCCAGCAGCCTGACTACCGGGACAGGGAGTTATAGCAATCAGCCCCAGCATTTT. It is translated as CASSLTTGTGSYSNQPQHF.

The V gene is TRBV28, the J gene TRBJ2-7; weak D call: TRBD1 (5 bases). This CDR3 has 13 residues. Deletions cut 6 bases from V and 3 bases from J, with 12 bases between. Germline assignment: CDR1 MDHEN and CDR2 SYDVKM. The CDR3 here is CASRGADLYEQYF. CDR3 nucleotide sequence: TGTGCCAGCAGAGGGGCGGATCTCTACGAGCAGTACTTC.

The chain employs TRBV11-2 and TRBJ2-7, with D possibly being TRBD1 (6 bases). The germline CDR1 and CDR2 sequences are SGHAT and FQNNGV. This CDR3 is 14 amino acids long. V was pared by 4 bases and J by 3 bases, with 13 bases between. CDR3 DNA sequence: TGTGCCAGCAGCTCTACGACAGGACTCTACGAGCAGTACTTC. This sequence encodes CASSSTTGLYEQYF.